Sequencing of this T cell receptor (beta chain) was carried out in a study of T cells after yellow fever vaccination. About the research overall: SMART-Seq v4 Ultra Low Input prepared libraries from low-cell fractions. Points from the study as a whole: Though it reached lower strength, the secondary response hit its peak faster, day 5 versus 15. Among all clonotypes, a small share was observed in both CD4 and CD8 compartments. Contamination of FACS-sorted repertoires by abundant clonotypes from the bulk population could occur.

TCRdb passed the 5' RACE reads through MiXCR, listing each CDR3 protein once. Of roughly 310,000 distinct CDR3 sequences in the sample, 7.5% to 9% were seen once. The CDR3 is 13 residues long. Trimming shortened V by 0 bases and J by 4 bases, and 6 bases separated the two germline ends. The germline gives CDR1 LGHDT, CDR2 YNNKEL (reference sequence). This clonotype appeared a few times. Its antigen is still unknown. The sequences come from PBMCs, collected on the day of the first yellow fever vaccination. The TCR was taken from a man aged 18 to 29 who received the YFV17D yellow fever vaccine. This sequence joins TRBV3-1 and TRBJ1-1; the D is unclear. The DNA for the CDR3 is TGTGCCAGCAGCCAAGATGGTGGCACTGAAGCTTTCTTT. This encodes CASSQDGGTEAFF.